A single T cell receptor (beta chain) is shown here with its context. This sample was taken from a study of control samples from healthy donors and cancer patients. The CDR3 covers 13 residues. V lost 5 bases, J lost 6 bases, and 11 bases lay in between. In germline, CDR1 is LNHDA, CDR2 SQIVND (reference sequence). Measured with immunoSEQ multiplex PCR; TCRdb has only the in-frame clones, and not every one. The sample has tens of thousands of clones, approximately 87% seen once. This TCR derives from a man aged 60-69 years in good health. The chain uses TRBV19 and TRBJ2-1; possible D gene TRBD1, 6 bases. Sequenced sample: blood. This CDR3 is CASSVLRGNEQFF. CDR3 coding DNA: TGTGCCAGTAGTGTCCTCAGGGGCAATGAGCAGTTCTTC.